The 19 T cell receptor beta chains reported below all come from one sample, sequenced in a study of CD8 T cells in ankylosing spondylitis. TCRdb reanalysed the 5' RACE reads using MiXCR and keeps one entry per CDR3 protein. The repertoire holds about 800,000 distinct CDR3 sequences, 12% seen once, with more than 0.5% in the top ten. The study, taken as a whole, reports: A motif of 7 or 8 highly homologous TCR beta variants was seen as apparently characteristic of ankylosing spondylitis blood.

Antigens of these TCRs are unknown. Material: blood, either unsorted or a sorted T cell fraction (not recorded which). These receptors originate from a male donor with ankylosing spondylitis.

The chain recombines TRBV20-1 with TRBJ2-6; 12 nucleotides match TRBD1. V was pared by 0 bases and J by 2 bases, with 8 bases of the junction left unmatched. Germline V CDR1 and CDR2: DFQATT, SNEGSKA (reference sequence). CDR3 size: 19 residues. The CDR3 sequence: CSARDLRGQGAAGANVLTF. The CDR3 DNA sequence: TGCAGTGCTAGAGATCTCAGGGGACAGGGGGCCGCTGGGGCCAACGTCCTGACTTTC.

In this sample, this clonotype turned up many times. The gene calls are TRBV29-1 and TRBJ2-3; 8 bases are shared with TRBD2. CDR3 size: 12 residues. V shed 3 bases and J 6 bases; nucleotides not matched to a gene: 2. The germline V gene encodes CDR1 SQVTM and CDR2 ANQGSEA. CDR3 sequence: CSVDGGADTQYF. The CDR3 DNA reads as TGCAGCGTTGACGGGGGGGCGGATACGCAGTATTTT.

This clonotype has just a few counts. This chain connects TRBV9 to TRBJ1-3; the match to TRBD1 covers 7 bases. Germline V gene sequence: CDR1 SGDLS, CDR2 YYNGEE. CDR3 length: 16 amino acids. After removal of 0 bases from V and 5 bases from J, the junction contained 8 bases not matched to a gene. The CDR3 region is CASSVGDREFRNTIYF. CDR3 bases: TGTGCCAGCAGCGTAGGCGACAGGGAGTTCAGAAACACCATATATTTT.

The rearrangement joins TRBV20-1 to TRBJ2-3, with 10 bases that match TRBD1. J lost 5 bases, V lost 4 bases, and 6 bases had no gene match. CDR3 length: 14 amino acids. Germline values: CDR1 DFQATT, CDR2 SNEGSKA (reference sequence). The CDR3 spells CSATDRGTGDTQYF. The CDR3 region has the DNA TGCAGTGCTACGGACAGGGGGACGGGAGATACGCAGTATTTT.

In its sample, this clonotype was seen a few times. This chain links TRBV6-2 or TRBV6-3 with TRBJ2-5; 7 nucleotides agree with TRBD1. This CDR3 has 14 amino acids. V lost 6 bases to trimming and J lost 5 bases; unmatched junction nucleotides: 9. Per the germline V gene, CDR1 is MNHEY and CDR2 is SVGEGT. CDR3 sequence (DNA): TGTGCCAGCAGACCTTACAGGGGCACGGAGACCCAGTACTTC. Amino acid sequence: CASRPYRGTETQYF.

This clonotype was observed a handful of times. V usage is TRBV20-1 and J usage is TRBJ1-2, with TRBD1 as a possible D gene (6 bases). V lost 6 bases to trimming and J lost 3 bases, with 14 bases between them. The V gene's germline CDR1 is DFQATT and CDR2 SNEGSKA (reference sequence). CDR3 length equals 13 residues. The CDR3 sequence is CSAQRGLDYGYTF. DNA of the CDR3: TGCAGTGCCCAGAGGGGGTTGGACTATGGCTACACCTTC.

The chain links TRBV4-3 to TRBJ2-3, with D hard to call. Germline V CDR1 and CDR2: LGHNA, YSLEER. The CDR3 is 17 residues long. The V and J ends lost 0 bases and 4 bases respectively, with 17 bases between them. CDR3 in amino acids: CASSQDAVTEGPDTQYF. For the CDR3, the DNA is TGCGCCAGCAGCCAAGATGCGGTCACAGAAGGGCCAGATACGCAGTATTTT.

This clonotype was counted at least ten times. As DNA, the CDR3 is TGTGCCAGCACCCTCTTCGTGGCAGGGCCTTACAATGAGCAGTTCTTC. This codes for CASTLFVAGPYNEQFF. This chain uses TRBV12-3 or TRBV12-4 with TRBJ2-1, with D possibly matching TRBD1 (5 bases). The CDR3 is made up of 16 amino acids. Trimming took 7 bases from V and 4 from J, leaving 20 bases between them.

This clonotype has just a few counts. This chain connects TRBV6-2 or TRBV6-3 to TRBJ2-1; 13 nucleotides align to TRBD2. With 7 bases clipped from V and 5 bases from J, the junction kept 5 bases outside the gene matches. This CDR3 is built from 15 residues. The germline gives CDR1 MNHEY, CDR2 SVGEGT. CDR3 in amino acids: CASTYGLAGDNEQFF. The CDR3 DNA reads TGTGCCAGCACCTACGGACTAGCGGGGGACAATGAGCAGTTCTTC.

This clonotype was picked up a small number of times. The rearrangement uses TRBV25-1 and TRBJ2-3, with TRBD2 identical over 11 bases. Germline V gives CDR1 MGHDK, CDR2 SYGVNS. The CDR3 spans 14 residues. Unmatched junction bases numbered 6, after V lost 4 bases and J lost 9 bases. The CDR3 is CASSGTSGGATQYF. The CDR3, as DNA: TGTGCCAGCAGTGGTACTAGCGGGGGAGCAACGCAGTATTTT.

The V gene is TRBV6-5, the J gene TRBJ1-2; 8 bases align to TRBD1. V lost 4 bases and J lost 2; bases outside the gene matches: 9. The CDR3 is 16 residues long. Germline CDR1 MNHEY, CDR2 SVGAGI. The CDR3 DNA sequence: TGTGCCAGCAGTTTCATGGGACAGGATGTAAACTATGGCTACACCTTC. Protein: CASSFMGQDVNYGYTF.

This clonotype has a count of ten or more. J is TRBJ2-7 and V is TRBV2, with D possibly TRBD2 on 6 matching bases. Germline CDR1 is SNHLY and CDR2 is FYNNEI. Trimming removed 1 base at V and 2 bases at J, with 18 bases between. The length of the CDR3 is 17 residues. CDR3 loop: CASSEEKEGPRTYEQYF. As DNA, the CDR3 is TGTGCCAGCAGTGAAGAGAAGGAGGGGCCGAGAACCTACGAGCAGTACTTC.

This clonotype was seen more than once but under ten times. This sequence joins TRBV5-1 and TRBJ2-5; no firm D call. V was clipped by 6 bases and J by 0 bases, with 9 bases between them. The CDR3 extends over 13 amino acids. Germline loops: CDR1 SGHRS, CDR2 YFSETQ. CDR3 protein: CASMDGNQETQYF. For the CDR3, the DNA is TGCGCCAGCATGGACGGAAACCAAGAGACCCAGTACTTC.

V is TRBV29-1 and J is TRBJ2-1; a possible D gene is TRBD2 (6 bases). The germline V gene has CDR1 SQVTM and CDR2 ANQGSEA. V gave up 0 bases and J gave up 9 bases, with 12 bases separating them. This CDR3 contains 13 residues. The CDR3 DNA follows: TGCAGCGTTGAAGAACCTAGGCGGGGTGAGCAGTTCTTC. Protein sequence: CSVEEPRRGEQFF.

The J gene is TRBJ2-2, the V gene TRBV11-3, with TRBD1 as a possible D gene (6 bases). With 5 bases removed from V and 3 bases from J, the gap between germline ends came to 10 bases. CDR1 SGHNT and CDR2 YENEEA come from the germline V gene. The CDR3 contains 14 residues. The CDR3 sequence: CASSPNRDTGELFF. The CDR3 nucleotides are TGTGCCAGCAGCCCCAACAGGGACACCGGGGAGCTGTTTTTT.

This clonotype has just a few counts. V and J are TRBV20-1 and TRBJ1-5; D remains unclear. V was shortened by 2 bases and J by 5 bases, with 7 bases between the two germline ends. The CDR3 is made up of 12 amino acids. The germline gives CDR1 DFQATT, CDR2 SNEGSKA (reference sequence). The CDR3 region has the DNA TGCAGTGCTAGAAGAGTTGATCAGCCCCAGCATTTT. Protein: CSARRVDQPQHF.

This clonotype was picked up a small number of times. CDR3 nucleotide sequence: TGCAGCGTTGAATCACACAGGGGGCGGCGCACTGAAGCTTTCTTT. It encodes CSVESHRGRRTEAFF. The chain is built from TRBV29-1 and TRBJ1-1, with 9 nucleotides matching TRBD1. Germline V gene sequence: CDR1 SQVTM, CDR2 ANQGSEA. The V gene end was trimmed by 2 bases and the J gene end by 4 bases; junction bases not matched to a gene: 8. The CDR3 runs 15 residues.

The rearrangement joins TRBV7-2 to TRBJ2-6; the D gene is possibly TRBD1 (6 bases). Germline values: CDR1 SGHTA, CDR2 FQGNSA. The germline V and J ends were trimmed by 5 bases and 1 base, with 9 bases remaining between them. The CDR3 length is 15 residues. CDR3 protein: CASSQQGSGANVLTF. The CDR3 DNA reads as TGTGCCAGCAGCCAACAGGGTTCTGGGGCCAACGTCCTGACTTTC.

The gene calls are TRBV20-1 and TRBJ2-1; D perhaps matches TRBD2 (6 bases). This CDR3 is built from 15 residues. Germline V gene lookup returns CDR1 DFQATT and CDR2 SNEGSKA (reference sequence). Trimming pared 3 bases from V and 3 bases from J, leaving 15 bases between. The DNA of the CDR3 is TGCAGTGCTAGTTCCGGGAGCGCTGACTACAATGAGCAGTTCTTC. This encodes CSASSGSADYNEQFF.